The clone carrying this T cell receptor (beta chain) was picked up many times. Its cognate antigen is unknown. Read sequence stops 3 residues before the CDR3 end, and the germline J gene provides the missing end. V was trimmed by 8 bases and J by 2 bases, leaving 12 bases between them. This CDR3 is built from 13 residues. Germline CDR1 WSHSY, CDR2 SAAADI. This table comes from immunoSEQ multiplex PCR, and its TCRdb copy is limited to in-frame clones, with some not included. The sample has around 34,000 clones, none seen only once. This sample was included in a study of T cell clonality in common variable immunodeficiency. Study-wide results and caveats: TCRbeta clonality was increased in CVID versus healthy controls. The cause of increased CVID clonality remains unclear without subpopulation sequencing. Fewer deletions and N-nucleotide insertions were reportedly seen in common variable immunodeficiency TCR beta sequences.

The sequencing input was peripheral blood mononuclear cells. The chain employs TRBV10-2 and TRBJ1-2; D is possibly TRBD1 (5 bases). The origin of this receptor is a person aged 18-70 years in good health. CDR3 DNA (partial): TGCGCCAGCGGCGATGACAGAAACTATGGC. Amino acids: CASGDDRNYG. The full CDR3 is CASGDDRNYGYTF.